The rows below give T cell receptor beta chains drawn from one sample of a study of technical replicates of blood from a few donors. Libraries were prepared by immunoSEQ multiplex PCR; TCRdb keeps only in-frame clonotypes and omits some of them. The table records about 72,000 clones, roughly 92% of them present only once. The sequenced sample consisted of T cells isolated from PBMCs. All receptors derive from a human donor in good health. Both conserved end residues are part of each CDR3. Fields, in order: V gene, D gene, clone size, J gene, CDR3 DNA, CDR3 protein. D genes are given only for firm matches. A row's size may be missing; if present it is once, few, many or a size class.

v_call: TRBV2
d_call: -
clone_size: once
j_call: TRBJ2-3
cdr3_nt: TGTGCCAGCAGTGTTTCCAGTCCCATAGATACGCAGTATTTT
cdr3_aa: CASSVSSPIDTQYF

v_call: TRBV10-2
d_call: -
clone_size: -
j_call: TRBJ2-1
cdr3_nt: TGCGCCAGCCCAGTCGGGGAGCATTCGTACAATGAGCAGTTCTTC
cdr3_aa: CASPVGEHSYNEQFF

v_call: TRBV4-3
d_call: TRBD2
clone_size: -
j_call: TRBJ2-2
cdr3_nt: TGCGCCAGCAGCCAAGAAACTAGCGGGAGCGCCGGGGAGCTGTTTTTT
cdr3_aa: CASSQETSGSAGELFF

v_call: TRBV27
d_call: TRBD2
clone_size: once
j_call: TRBJ2-3
cdr3_nt: TGTGCCAGCCAGCGGGAGAGGGATACGCAGTATTTT
cdr3_aa: CASQRERDTQYF

v_call: TRBV19
d_call: TRBD1
clone_size: -
j_call: TRBJ2-1
cdr3_nt: TGTGCCACCGAGGGGACAGTTTACAATGAGCAGTTCTTC
cdr3_aa: CATEGTVYNEQFF

v_call: TRBV11-1
d_call: -
clone_size: -
j_call: TRBJ2-3
cdr3_nt: TGTGCCAGCAGCTTCTCAGATACGCAGTATTTT
cdr3_aa: CASSFSDTQYF

v_call: TRBV7-9
d_call: -
clone_size: -
j_call: TRBJ1-2
cdr3_nt: TGTGCCAGCAGCTCTTCGACAGGCTCTGGCTATGGCTACACCTTC
cdr3_aa: CASSSSTGSGYGYTF

v_call: TRBV10-1
d_call: -
clone_size: -
j_call: TRBJ2-7
cdr3_nt: TGCGCCAGCAGTGATACCCGGGAGAAGGGGCTCGACGAGCAGTACTTC
cdr3_aa: CASSDTREKGLDEQYF

v_call: TRBV5-4
d_call: -
clone_size: -
j_call: TRBJ1-4
cdr3_nt: TGTGCCAGCAGCTGGGGACTTATAAATGAAAAACTGTTTTTT
cdr3_aa: CASSWGLINEKLFF

v_call: TRBV7-8
d_call: -
clone_size: -
j_call: TRBJ1-5
cdr3_nt: TGTGCCAGCAGCTTGCGGGTTGCGGGCAATCAGCCCCAGCATTTT
cdr3_aa: CASSLRVAGNQPQHF

v_call: TRBV6-5
d_call: -
clone_size: -
j_call: TRBJ2-1
cdr3_nt: TGTGCCACGTTGGATAGCGTCGCCGGCAATGAGCAGTTCTTC
cdr3_aa: CATLDSVAGNEQFF

v_call: TRBV12-5
d_call: -
clone_size: once
j_call: TRBJ2-7
cdr3_nt: TGTGCTAGTGGCCCGGGACTCCCAGGTCTTTACGAGCAGTACTTC
cdr3_aa: CASGPGLPGLYEQYF

v_call: TRBV25-1
d_call: -
clone_size: -
j_call: TRBJ2-7
cdr3_nt: TGTGCCAGCAGTCTGGGACTGTCCTACGAGCAGTACTTC
cdr3_aa: CASSLGLSYEQYF

v_call: TRBV4-1
d_call: -
clone_size: -
j_call: TRBJ1-1
cdr3_nt: TGCGCCAGCAGCCAAGTTGGAGGGAACACTGAAGCTTTCTTT
cdr3_aa: CASSQVGGNTEAFF

v_call: TRBV15
d_call: TRBD2
clone_size: -
j_call: TRBJ2-2
cdr3_nt: TGTGCCACCAGCAGAGGTAGCGGGAGCAGTTCGGTCGGGGAGCTGTTTTTT
cdr3_aa: CATSRGSGSSSVGELFF

v_call: TRBV2
d_call: -
clone_size: -
j_call: TRBJ2-7
cdr3_nt: TGTGCCAGCAAGCTAGCGTTCTCCTACGAGCAGTACTTC
cdr3_aa: CASKLAFSYEQYF

v_call: TRBV9
d_call: -
clone_size: -
j_call: TRBJ2-1
cdr3_nt: TGTGCCAGCAGCGTGGGGGCGGGAGTACGTGAGCAGTTCTTC
cdr3_aa: CASSVGAGVREQFF

v_call: TRBV6-5
d_call: -
clone_size: -
j_call: TRBJ2-7
cdr3_nt: TGTGCCAGCCGCGCGGGGGCGGGAGACGAGCAGTACTTC
cdr3_aa: CASRAGAGDEQYF

v_call: TRBV6-5
d_call: TRBD2
clone_size: -
j_call: TRBJ2-2
cdr3_nt: TGTGCCAGCAGTCTACTAGCGGGTACTCCCGGGGAGCTGTTTTTT
cdr3_aa: CASSLLAGTPGELFF

v_call: TRBV9
d_call: TRBD1
clone_size: -
j_call: TRBJ1-1
cdr3_nt: TGTGCCAGCAGCGGCTACAGGGGGCGAGTAACTGAAGCTTTCTTT
cdr3_aa: CASSGYRGRVTEAFF